The following is a T cell receptor (beta chain) sequence with its context. This receptor's antigen is unknown. No base quality values were provided; no much bigger clone lies one nucleotide off. Other DNA sequences within the sample encode an identical CDR3. This entry comes from a study of cytomegalovirus exposure and HLA in healthy donors (TCRdb year 2017). Regarding the complete study: In an earlier analysis of around 540 of the donors, 250 to 350 Gb of sequence data and about 110 million unique TCR beta sequences from some 170 million T cells were reported. An early release that covered roughly 600 HLA-typed donors contained about 300 gigabases of sequencing data and tens of millions of unique TCR sequences. Among the approximately 420 genotyped donors, about 83% belonged to the genetic ancestry cluster associated with self-reported Caucasian donors. The study aimed to test whether signatures of past pathogen exposure could be identified by cataloging public T cell receptors. Using immunosequencing, the study profiled T cell repertoires from fewer than 700 subjects and related those repertoires to cytomegalovirus serostatus. A separate validation cohort of some 130 different subjects was used in addition to the approximately 640-subject first cohort. The study combined high-throughput TCR immunosequencing, statistical association of individual TCRs with disease status, and machine learning to predict cytomegalovirus infection status. To study patterns of TCR occurrence, a later analysis re-analyzed previously published TCR beta repertoires from 550 to 800 donors and added high-resolution HLA genotyping. Rather than using new phenotypic data, the later analysis identified candidate immune exposures from TCR beta sequences and from how often those sequences occurred across donors. An earlier analysis of about 620 of the donors applied high-throughput TCR beta sequencing to assess whether each TCR beta V gene segment acted as functional or pseudogenic. Alongside the repertoire data, information on donor age, sex, ethnicity and CMV serostatus was compiled. A later genetic analysis used genome-wide SNP genotypes for about 60% of the roughly 700 donors, treating that subset as a discovery cohort. Every discovery cohort repertoire had been produced on one sequencing platform. Class I and class II HLA loci were covered by the typing at four-digit resolution. Typing coverage differed by locus: A, B, C, DRB1 and DQB1 were typed in roughly 620-630 donors, DQA1 in 522, DPA1 in 600 to 610, and DPB1 in approximately 450. Several DR-DQ haplotypes were handled as single units for association and clustering because linkage in the cohort was strong. Among some 400 genotyped donors of the cohort, an average of approximately 220,000 unique TCR beta nucleotide sequences was sequenced per donor, of which 15% to 20% were non-productive. Findings and caveats that apply to the study as a whole: Specific HLA alleles were associated with roughly 16,000 TCR beta sequences at a false discovery rate of 0.05 in a later analysis. A later genetic analysis associated a missense DCLRE1C variant with V-gene and J-gene trimming of TCR beta chains, and an independent cohort replicated the association. Immune exposure information for the cohort was limited to CMV serostatus. Linkage disequilibrium might explain the correlated functional status among segregating V segments, but an unknown experimental factor could not be excluded. In the study, some 180 TCR beta chains were listed as associated with cytomegalovirus. Three of the identified cytomegalovirus-associated TCR beta chains were confirmed in vitro to be specific for cytomegalovirus antigens. Compared with the 666-donor mean, donors in an Asian-associated ancestry cluster had fewer N-insertions in productive TCRs, according to a later genetic analysis. In an earlier analysis of about 600 of the donors, most TCR beta V segments appeared in productive rearrangements about 90% or about 30% of the time, broadly matching IMGT annotations. About 15 rarely observed V segments, including chromosome 9 orphons, were excluded from the earlier analysis of approximately 600 of the donors because counts were too low. A further reported finding was that TCR beta sequences accurately predicted the HLA-A and HLA-B alleles for most subjects in the first cohort. In a later analysis, TCR association rates were found to vary across HLA loci, with the most associated TCRs seen for DRB1 alleles and the fewest for HLA-C alleles. Because some donors lacked HLA typing at each locus, the association tests relied only on the typed subset. The authors suggested that the approach could potentially be extended to other disease states and immunological phenotypes. A group of highly shared sequence variants was considered likely to be a technical artifact of the sequencing pipeline. Only TCR beta chains were sequenced in this cohort, and the absence of alpha or paired-chain data limited detectable features. According to a later analysis, parvovirus B19, influenza, CMV and Epstein-Barr virus appeared linked to several top co-occurrence clusters. Most TCR sequences were observed very rarely across donors, whereas some public TCRs were present in many individuals. Roughly uniform sequencing depth across donors was assumed in presence/absence analyses, although this assumption may not hold. When HLA alleles, especially DR and DQ, strongly co-occurred, TCR associations were difficult to assign to individual alleles. In a later analysis, HLA-associated TCR beta chains showed more clonal expansion and lower generation probabilities than non-associated chains that were equally common. According to a later analysis, most CMV-associated TCR beta chains appeared to be HLA-restricted, and the HLA associations seemed to be driven largely by CMV exposure. In both the original and validation cohorts, the classifier was reported to diagnose cytomegalovirus status with high specificity and sensitivity.

Libraries came from the immunoSEQ multiplex PCR assay. For the multiplex PCR, a mixture combining 60 forward primers for TCR Vbeta segments and 13 reverse primers for TCR Jbeta segments was used. Amplification of the CDR3 region of rearranged TCR beta genes was performed with a multiplex PCR assay on genomic DNA. Amplified TCR beta libraries were sequenced as 87-base-pair reads on the Illumina HiSeq System. In the authors' own workflow: A later analysis tallied roughly 76 million unique TCR beta chains across the approximately 670 repertoires, and about 10 million of those chains were shared by two or more donors. A nearest-neighbor algorithm error-corrected the raw reads and collapsed the reads into unique sequences, merging closely related sequences to remove PCR and sequencing errors. To assign V, D and J gene segments, CDR3 sequences were aligned to IMGT reference sequences. For a sequence to be retained, a match of at least six nucleotides was required to both a V gene segment and a J gene segment. Rearrangements were classified as productive when the CDR3 lacked stop codons and remained in frame with V and J, and all other rearrangements were classified as non-productive. CDR3 was defined by IMGT convention, running from the second conserved V-encoded cysteine to the conserved J-encoded phenylalanine. In an earlier analysis of roughly 580 of the donors, sequences lacking an unambiguous match to a single V gene segment were excluded. An earlier analysis of several hundred of the donors classified V segments as functional when productive rearrangements were above 56.7% and as segregating when the standard deviation between donors was above 5%. A statistical classification framework was built for diagnosing cytomegalovirus status from the catalog of TCR beta chain sequences. V and J gene assignment, in a later analysis, came from comparing TCR nucleotide sequences with IMGT/GENE-DB human TR gene sequences. In a later analysis, CDR3 sequences and most-parsimonious VDJ recombination scenarios were assigned using the TCRdist pipeline. A later analysis defined each TCR beta chain by its CDR3 amino acid sequence plus V-gene family, and excluded reads lacking a unique V-gene family. In a later analysis, nearly 600 highly shared, low-generation-probability nucleotide sequences were removed to address suspected cross-contamination and a sequencing artifact. In a later analysis, a clonal expansion index was calculated for each public chain from normalized within-repertoire ranks of inferred template counts. Generation probabilities in a later analysis came from a VDJ recombination model fitted to out-of-frame rearrangements, and those results were checked against IGoR. A later analysis scored TCR-TCR, TCR-HLA and TCR-CMV co-occurrence with hypergeometric tests, applying a repertoire-size bias correction to TCR pairs. A later analysis estimated false discovery rates by permuting HLA or CMV assignments 20 times. A later analysis grouped co-occurring TCRs with DBSCAN, adding TCRdist sequence similarity when clustering within HLA-allele-positive subsets. Repertoires with fewer than 30,000 or more than 120,000 public chains, plus five repertoires with anomalous nucleotide sharing, were excluded from co-occurrence clustering. The table comes from immuneACCESS by way of TCRdb, which keeps in-frame sequences with V and J called. Part of the clones is missing from these tables; in studies checked, under half for an unresolved V gene and the rest for unknown reasons. V and J calls and clone size come straight from that table; D and trimming were deduced from the DNA. Recorded for this sample are 99,000 or so clones; over 60% of them occurred a single time. The ten largest clones add up to over 4.5% of the sample.

In total, approximately 690 healthy bone marrow donors made up the cohort. At the time of sampling, every cohort member was nominally healthy, though immune exposures that went unrecorded were likely present. The donor tested CMV seropositive, placing the donor among the approximately 310 seropositive members of the cohort. Every donor gave a peripheral blood sample, and the peripheral blood mononuclear cells from that sample were used for TCR beta sequencing. Genomic DNA extraction from the blood cell samples was performed with the Qiagen DNeasy Blood Extraction Kit. Sequenced: PBMCs. The clonotype comes from a woman aged 18 to 35 in good health and CMV-seropositive.

Here the CDR3 is given as CASSLTSGQETQYF. In nucleotides, the sequence is TGCGCCAGCAGTCTCACTAGCGGCCAAGAGACCCAGTACTTC. The chain uses TRBV5-1 and TRBJ2-5, with TRBD2 matching 8 junction bases. CDR3 length: 14 amino acids, cysteine to phenylalanine. Kept here is only the CDR3 DNA, which spans 42 bases and is read in frame from base 1. Relative to germline, V is missing 5 bases and J is missing 1 base, with 4 bases of the junction outside any gene match. The germline V gene encodes CDR1 SGHRS and CDR2 YFSETQ.